The 15 T cell receptor beta chains listed next were all sequenced from one sample in a study of T cell responses to AZD1222 COVID-19 vaccine (dated by TCRdb to the early 2020s). Receptors were amplified or captured by the immunoSEQ multiplex PCR assay. What TCRdb holds here is the immuneACCESS table cut down to in-frame rearrangements. Part of the clones is not present; checked against another copy, under half of the missing clones reflect an unresolved V gene, and the others are unexplained. Counted in this sample were approximately 150,000 clones; around 90% of them appeared once. Of the sample, 0.85% to 1.2% falls within the top ten clones. The time point label corresponds to: about 28 days (+/-7) after the second vaccine dose. The specimen was peripheral blood, collected 28 days after the second AZD1222 dose. These TCRs come from an adult who received the AZD1222 COVID-19 vaccine.

This clone was detected only a few times. This chain connects TRBV10-2 to TRBJ1-1; D call uncertain. V lost 0 bases and J lost 4, with 6 bases in between. This CDR3 has 13 amino acids. Germline V gene data show CDR1 as WSHSY and CDR2 as SAAADI. The CDR3 DNA is TGCGCCAGCAGTGAGTCGGTGATCACTGAAGCTTTCTTT. It translates to CASSESVITEAFF.

The chain has TRBV3-1 (or the pseudogene TRBV3-2) and TRBJ1-2, with 10 bases lining up with TRBD1. The CDR3 has 15 residues. With V trimmed by 1 base and J by 4 bases, 3 bases remained unmatched. From germline, CDR1 is LGHDT and CDR2 YNNKEL (reference sequence). The CDR3 protein is CASSQVGQGIYGYTF. The CDR3 bases are TGTGCCAGCAGCCAAGTGGGACAGGGGATCTATGGCTACACCTTC.

This clone is a singleton in its sample. The genes are TRBV5-4 and TRBJ2-7; 7 positions agree with TRBD1. Germline-derived CDR1 and CDR2 are SGHNT and YYREEE (reference sequence). V was pared by 5 bases and J by 7 bases, with 9 bases of the junction left unmatched. The length of the CDR3 is 13 residues. CDR3 nucleotides: TGTGCCAGCAGGATCAGGGGGATGTCAGAGCAGTACTTC. Its protein product is CASRIRGMSEQYF.

This chain links TRBV5-1 with TRBJ2-3; D is uncertain. Germline V CDR1 and CDR2: SGHRS, YFSETQ. V was clipped by 4 bases and J by 6 bases, with 12 bases between them. The CDR3 is made up of 13 amino acids. This CDR3 is CASSLWGGDTQYF. In nucleotides, the CDR3 is TGCGCCAGCAGCCTATGGGGTGGGGATACGCAGTATTTT.

The gene calls are TRBV6-5 and TRBJ2-2; D is uncertain. The CDR3 loop spans 15 amino acids. With 2 bases removed from V and 4 bases from J, the gap between germline ends came to 11 bases. Germline lookup yields CDR1 MNHEY and CDR2 SVGAGI. DNA for the CDR3: TGTGCCAGCAGTTACGCCAGTGGGCCCACCGGGGAGCTGTTTTTT. Translated: CASSYASGPTGELFF.

V usage is TRBV25-1 and J usage is TRBJ1-6; possibly TRBD1 for D (6 bases). V shed 3 bases and J shed 8 bases, with 14 bases lying between them. CDR3 size: 15 residues. Germline V gives CDR1 MGHDK, CDR2 SYGVNS. The CDR3 DNA reads TGTGCCAGCAGTGATTCAGGGGCCTTGGATTCACCCCTCCACTTT. It translates to CASSDSGALDSPLHF.

The gene calls are TRBV3-1 (or the pseudogene TRBV3-2) and TRBJ2-3; D gene uncertain. The V end lost 0 bases, the J end lost 2 bases, and 6 bases lay between the germline ends. Germline-derived CDR1 and CDR2 are LGHDT and YNNKEL (reference sequence). This CDR3 has 14 residues. CDR3 amino acids: CASSQDLHTDTQYF. The DNA of the CDR3 is TGTGCCAGCAGCCAAGACTTACACACAGATACGCAGTATTTT.

The chain uses TRBV2 and TRBJ2-7; 8 nucleotides match TRBD1. V was pared by 6 bases and J by 6 bases, with 7 bases of the junction left unmatched. The germline V gene has CDR1 SNHLY and CDR2 FYNNEI. This CDR3 has 13 residues. CDR3 nucleotides: TGTGCCAGCAGGGCTGACAGGGGAGGCGAGCAGTACTTC. Translation: CASRADRGGEQYF.

This rearrangement joins TRBV27 to TRBJ2-3, with 9 bases identical to TRBD2. Trimming took 4 bases from V and 4 from J; bases not matched to a gene: 6. The germline V gene encodes CDR1 MNHEY and CDR2 SMNVEV (reference sequence). This CDR3 comprises 15 residues. CDR3 protein: CASSSASGEADTQYF. The CDR3 region has the DNA TGTGCCAGCAGTTCGGCTAGCGGGGAAGCAGATACGCAGTATTTT.

This sequence joins TRBV2 and TRBJ1-5; D unclear. The germline gives CDR1 SNHLY, CDR2 FYNNEI. The CDR3 length is 15 residues. V shed 5 bases and J shed 0 bases, with 11 bases lying between them. CDR3 in amino acids: CASSMARFSNQPQHF. In DNA form, the CDR3 reads TGTGCCAGCAGTATGGCACGGTTTAGCAATCAGCCCCAGCATTTT.

V is TRBV18 and J is TRBJ1-2, with D unresolved. CDR1 and CDR2 from the germline V gene are KGHSH and LQKENI. Trimming pared 6 bases from V and 4 bases from J, leaving 18 bases between. The CDR3 contains 15 residues. The CDR3 protein is CASSPSSRQFYGYTF. CDR3 bases: TGTGCCAGCTCGCCCTCCTCGCGCCAGTTCTATGGCTACACCTTC.

This clone was seen only once. The chain uses TRBV6-1 and TRBJ2-7, with 14 nucleotides matching TRBD2. Germline V gives CDR1 MNHNS, CDR2 SASEGT. The V gene end was trimmed by 4 bases and the J gene end by 2 bases; junction bases not matched to a gene: 7. This CDR3 has 17 residues. The CDR3 loop is CASSATSGGAVPYEQYF. CDR3 nucleotides: TGTGCCAGCAGTGCGACTAGCGGGGGGGCCGTCCCCTACGAGCAGTACTTC.

CDR3 sequence reads: CASSLVRGGIHEQFF. In DNA form, the CDR3 reads TGTGCCAGCAGCTTAGTGCGGGGGGGCATTCATGAGCAGTTCTTC. The chain recombines TRBV11-3 with TRBJ2-1, with 9 positions matching TRBD2. Germline CDR1 reads SGHNT; CDR2 reads YENEEA. The CDR3 totals 15 residues. The ends lost 1 base at V and 8 bases at J; junction bases unmatched: 6.

This chain uses TRBV19 with TRBJ1-2; 8 bases align to TRBD1. The CDR3 extends over 15 amino acids. From germline, CDR1 is LNHDA and CDR2 SQIVND (reference sequence). After removal of 7 bases from V and 8 bases from J, the junction contained 15 bases not matched to a gene. The CDR3 loop is CASTADRVKIGGYTF. The DNA for the CDR3 is TGTGCCAGTACCGCGGACAGGGTGAAGATCGGGGGCTACACCTTC.

The chain recombines TRBV4-1 with TRBJ2-1; D unresolved. V lost 1 base and J 2 bases, leaving 12 bases between the germline ends. Germline CDR1 and CDR2: MGHRA and YSYEKL. The CDR3 is 16 residues long. In DNA form, the CDR3 reads TGCGCCAGCAGCCAAGTTGACATTATGACCTACAATGAGCAGTTCTTC. Translated, it gives CASSQVDIMTYNEQFF.